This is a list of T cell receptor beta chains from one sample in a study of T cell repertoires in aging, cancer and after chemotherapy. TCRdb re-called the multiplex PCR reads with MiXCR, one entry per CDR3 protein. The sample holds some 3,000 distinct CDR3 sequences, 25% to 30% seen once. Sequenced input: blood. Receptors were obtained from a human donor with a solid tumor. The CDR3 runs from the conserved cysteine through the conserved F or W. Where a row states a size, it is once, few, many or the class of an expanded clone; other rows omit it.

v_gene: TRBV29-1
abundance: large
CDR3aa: CSAGTEYNEQFF

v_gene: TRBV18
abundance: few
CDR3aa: CASSPGAQGNTIYF

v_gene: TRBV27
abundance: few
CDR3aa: CASYSRSGGGYTF

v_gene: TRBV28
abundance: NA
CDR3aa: CASSSPLTGDGYGYTF

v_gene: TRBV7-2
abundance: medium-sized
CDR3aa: CASSQGQAEWQYF

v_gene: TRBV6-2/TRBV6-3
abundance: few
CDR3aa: CASSYVQANTEAFF

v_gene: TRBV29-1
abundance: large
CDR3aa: CSVEVLEGYTF

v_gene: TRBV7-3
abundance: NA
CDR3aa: CASSSGGSSYNEQFF

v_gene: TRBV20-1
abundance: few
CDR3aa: CSADTLAGEQETQYF

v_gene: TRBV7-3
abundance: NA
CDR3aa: CASSYGTSGEQFF

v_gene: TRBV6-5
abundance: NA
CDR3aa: CASSYDLFSNEQFF

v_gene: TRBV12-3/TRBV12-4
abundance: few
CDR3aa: CASSLSSGAPNEQFF

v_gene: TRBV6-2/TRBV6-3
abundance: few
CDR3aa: CASSYSSSRPGVRTDTQYF

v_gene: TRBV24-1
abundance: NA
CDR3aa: CATSDPGTDKHEQFF

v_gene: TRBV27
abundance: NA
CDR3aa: CASSPEGDTQYF

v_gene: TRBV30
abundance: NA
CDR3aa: CAWSPPSGQETQYF

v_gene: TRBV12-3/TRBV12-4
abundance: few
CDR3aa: CASSLGGKGAIF

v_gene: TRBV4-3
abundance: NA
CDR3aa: CASSPTEWVNYNSPLHF

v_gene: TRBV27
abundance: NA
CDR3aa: CASSLSLRDQPQHF

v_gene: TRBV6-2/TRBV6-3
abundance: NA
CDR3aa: CASSVGTDYGYTF

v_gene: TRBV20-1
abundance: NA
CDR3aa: CSARDTAGQTKAFF

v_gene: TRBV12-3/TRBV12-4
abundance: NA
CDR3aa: CASSAGNTGELFF

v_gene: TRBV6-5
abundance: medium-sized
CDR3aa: CASSYESGGGITEAFF

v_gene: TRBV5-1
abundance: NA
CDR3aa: CASSTNGLAGGNEQFF

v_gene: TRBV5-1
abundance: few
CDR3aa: CASSHRGQGGGETQYF

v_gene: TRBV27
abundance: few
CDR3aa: CASSLGRGGSYEQYF

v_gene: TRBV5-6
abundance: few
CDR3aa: CASSHRGVIAKNIQYF

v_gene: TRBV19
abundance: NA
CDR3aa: CASSTNRDARINTEAFF

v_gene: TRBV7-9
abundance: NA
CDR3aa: CASSLGGLAGRTGELFF

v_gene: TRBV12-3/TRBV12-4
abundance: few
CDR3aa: CASRRQGGNQPQHF

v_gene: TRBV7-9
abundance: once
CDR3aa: CASSPSRRNNEQFF

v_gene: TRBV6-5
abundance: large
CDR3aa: CASSYSKDRWYF

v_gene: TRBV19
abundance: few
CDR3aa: CASRSAGTANEKLFF

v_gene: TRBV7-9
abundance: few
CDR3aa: CASSETSSRETQYF

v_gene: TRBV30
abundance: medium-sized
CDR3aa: CAWSVSTSGRAQYF

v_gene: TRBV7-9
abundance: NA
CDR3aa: CASSFPQGRHQETQYF

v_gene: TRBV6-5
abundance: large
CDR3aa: CASSYSVTGVYEQYF

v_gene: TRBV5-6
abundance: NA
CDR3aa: CASSLGVTEAFF

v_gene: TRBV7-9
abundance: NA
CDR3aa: CASSLGDTYNQPQHF

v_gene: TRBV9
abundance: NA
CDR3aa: CASSEGQGTINQPQHF

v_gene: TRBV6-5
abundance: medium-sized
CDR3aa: CASSFSSGRRTTYEQYF

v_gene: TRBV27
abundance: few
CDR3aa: CASRDRIKNIQYF

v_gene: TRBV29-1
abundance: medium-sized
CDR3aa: CSAAGTAQETQYF

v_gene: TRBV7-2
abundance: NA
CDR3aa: CASSPRAGAYEQYF

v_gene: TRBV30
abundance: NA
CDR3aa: CAWSMGPGGNQPQHF

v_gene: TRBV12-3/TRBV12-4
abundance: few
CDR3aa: CASSLAAGVVQYF

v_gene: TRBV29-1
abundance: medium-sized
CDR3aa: CSVERFSQATAEEFF

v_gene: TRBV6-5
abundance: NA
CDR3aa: CASSYGENTGELFF

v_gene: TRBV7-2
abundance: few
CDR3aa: CASSLGAGGAYEQYF

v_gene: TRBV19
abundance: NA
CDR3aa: CASWSKRGSNQPQHF

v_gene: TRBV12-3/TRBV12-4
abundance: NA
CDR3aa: CASREDRVNTGELFF

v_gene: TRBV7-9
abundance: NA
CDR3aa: CASSLPSGSYNEQFF

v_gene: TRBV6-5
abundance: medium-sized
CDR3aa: CASSTPASLYEQYF

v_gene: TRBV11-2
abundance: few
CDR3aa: CASSGQGNTDTQYF

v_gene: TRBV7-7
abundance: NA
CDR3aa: CASSSRGQGAYEQYF